This T cell receptor (beta chain) was recovered during a study of identical twins. Germline V lookup: CDR1 MNHEY, CDR2 SMNVEV (reference sequence). This CDR3 is built from 20 residues. After removal of 3 bases from V and 3 bases from J, the junction contained 14 bases not matched to a gene. TCRdb re-called the 5' RACE reads through MiXCR, storing one row per CDR3 protein. The data hold about 240,000 distinct CDR3 sequences, with about 10% observed a single time. This clonotype has a handful of counts. The source of this sequence is a man aged 50 to 59 in good health. Sequencing was carried out using memory T cells sorted from blood. The rearrangement uses TRBV27 and TRBJ2-1; 13 bases align to TRBD2. Here the CDR3 reads CASSFVLLGLAGVSYNEQFF. The DNA for the CDR3 is TGTGCCAGCAGTTTCGTCCTACTAGGACTAGCGGGAGTAAGCTACAATGAGCAGTTCTTC.